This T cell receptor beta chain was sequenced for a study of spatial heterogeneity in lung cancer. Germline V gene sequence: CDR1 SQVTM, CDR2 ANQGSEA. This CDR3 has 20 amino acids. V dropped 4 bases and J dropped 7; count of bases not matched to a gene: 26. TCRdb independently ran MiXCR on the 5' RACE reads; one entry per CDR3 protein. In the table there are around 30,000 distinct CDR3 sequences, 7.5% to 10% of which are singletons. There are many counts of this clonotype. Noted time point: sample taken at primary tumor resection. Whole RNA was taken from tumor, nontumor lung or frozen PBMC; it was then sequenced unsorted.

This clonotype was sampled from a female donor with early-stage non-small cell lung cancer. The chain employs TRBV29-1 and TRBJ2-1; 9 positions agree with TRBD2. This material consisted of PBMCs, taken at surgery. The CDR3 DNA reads TGCAGCGTTGTTCCAGGCGCCATTTCGGGCGGGAGGGCCCAGAGAAATGAGCAGTTCTTC. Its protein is CSVVPGAISGGRAQRNEQFF.